This TCR beta chain was identified during a study of T cell responses to AZD1222 COVID-19 vaccine. CDR1 and CDR2 (germline): SGHTA, FQGNSA. CDR3 size: 17 residues. The V segment lost 1 base and the J segment 2 bases; nucleotides outside the gene matches: 10. Method: immunoSEQ multiplex PCR; TCRdb's copy keeps in-frame clones and lacks some. The profile covers about 80,000 clones, with under 95% appearing a single time and around 8% taken by the ten largest. Sequenced here: peripheral blood, sampled 28 days after the second AZD1222 dose. This TCR came from an adult who received the AZD1222 COVID-19 vaccine. J is TRBJ2-7 and V is TRBV7-2, with 8 bases that match TRBD2. The chain's CDR3 is CASSLVGGAGGPYEQYF. In nucleotides, the CDR3 is TGTGCCAGCAGCTTAGTGGGAGGGGCGGGAGGTCCCTACGAGCAGTACTTC.